These T cell receptor beta chains were read from a single sample in a study of CD8 T cells in Susac syndrome. TCRdb re-derived calls from the immunoSEQ multiplex PCR reads in MiXCR, one entry per CDR3 protein. The sample has around 190,000 distinct CDR3 sequences; 85% to 95% are singletons. Sequenced: CD4+ T cells from PBMCs. The source is a human donor with Susac syndrome. Both conserved end residues are part of each CDR3. The D gene is left open where the match is weak. Clone size is given for some rows only: seen once, a few or many times, or a class if the clone is expanded.

>TRBD1|TRBJ1-1|TRBV6-6|-
CASRGQGGSGNTEAFF
TGTGCCAGCAGAGGACAGGGGGGTTCTGGCAACACTGAAGCTTTCTTT
>-|TRBJ1-2|TRBV2|-
CASSRSARLYGYTF
TGTGCCAGCAGTCGGTCGGCCCGGCTCTATGGCTACACCTTC
>-|TRBJ1-1|TRBV6-5|-
CASSYRAAVEVFF
TGTGCCAGCAGTTACCGGGCCGCGGTGGAAGTTTTCTTT
>-|TRBJ2-5|TRBV5-6|-
CASSSRWETQYF
TGTGCCAGCAGCTCACGGTGGGAGACCCAGTACTTC
>-|TRBJ1-1|TRBV12-3/TRBV12-4|-
CASSLTRGGVGGTEAFF
TGTGCCAGCAGTTTAACTCGGGGGGGAGTTGGGGGTACTGAAGCTTTCTTT
>TRBD1|TRBJ2-5|TRBV13|-
CASSRTGLGETQYF
TGTGCCAGCAGCCGGACAGGGTTGGGGGAGACCCAGTACTTC
>-|TRBJ1-2|TRBV7-2|-
CASSSRIGGYTF
TGTGCCAGCAGCTCCCGGATAGGTGGCTACACCTTC
>TRBD1|TRBJ1-2|TRBV19|-
CASSPDRVDGYTF
TGTGCCAGTAGTCCGGACAGGGTCGATGGCTACACCTTC
>TRBD1|TRBJ1-2|TRBV3-1|-
CASSQGGGQGYGYTF
TGTGCCAGCAGCCAAGGAGGTGGACAGGGCTATGGCTACACCTTC
>-|TRBJ2-2|TRBV9|-
CASRAGLLGGELFF
TGTGCCAGCAGAGCCGGACTCCTCGGCGGGGAGCTGTTTTTT
>TRBD1|TRBJ1-2|TRBV20-1|-
CIGGQGYYGYTF
TGCATTGGTGGACAGGGATACTATGGCTACACCTTC
>-|TRBJ2-7|TRBV7-8|-
CASSLVQGLVLEQYF
TGTGCCAGCAGCTTAGTACAGGGTCTGGTACTCGAGCAGTACTTC
>TRBD1|TRBJ1-2|TRBV3-1|-
CASSRTGQGYTF
TGTGCCAGCAGCCGGACAGGGCAAGGCTACACCTTC
>TRBD1|TRBJ1-1|TRBV2|-
CASSRQGRNTEAFF
TGTGCCAGCAGTAGACAGGGAAGGAACACTGAAGCTTTCTTT
>TRBD1|TRBJ2-5|TRBV20-1|-
CSAWTGGETQYF
TGCAGTGCCTGGACAGGGGGGGAGACCCAGTACTTC
>TRBD1|TRBJ1-6|TRBV18|-
CASSYSATGGSSPLHF
TGTGCCAGCTCATACTCGGCGACAGGGGGCTCTTCACCCCTCCACTTT
>-|TRBJ1-2|TRBV6-6|-
CASSSGAYGYTF
TGTGCCAGCAGTTCAGGGGCCTATGGCTACACCTTC
>TRBD1|TRBJ1-2|TRBV27|-
CASSLLAGGGYTF
TGTGCCAGCAGTTTATTGGCAGGGGGTGGCTACACCTTC
>-|TRBJ1-1|TRBV18|-
CASSPPVSAEAFF
TGTGCCAGCTCACCACCGGTCAGCGCTGAAGCTTTCTTT
>-|TRBJ1-1|TRBV2|-
CASSEGVRTEAFF
TGTGCCAGCAGTGAGGGGGTACGGACTGAAGCTTTCTTT
>-|TRBJ1-2|TRBV5-5|-
CASSLGQADYYGYTF
TGTGCCAGCAGCTTGGGGCAGGCAGACTACTATGGCTACACCTTC
>TRBD2|TRBJ2-5|TRBV10-3|-
CAIGTSGTLQETQYF
TGTGCCATCGGGACTAGCGGGACCTTGCAAGAGACCCAGTACTTC
>-|TRBJ1-1|TRBV12-5|-
CASGKEGGTEAFF
TGTGCTAGTGGTAAAGAGGGAGGCACTGAAGCTTTCTTT
>-|TRBJ1-1|TRBV19|-
CASSLAGIKAFF
TGTGCCAGTAGTTTGGCGGGGATAAAAGCTTTCTTT
>-|TRBJ1-2|TRBV12-3/TRBV12-4|-
CASSQGQGRYTF
TGTGCCAGCAGCCAGGGGCAGGGGCGCTACACCTTC
>TRBD2|TRBJ2-1|TRBV20-1|-
CSARDRKLAGTVSGNEQFF
TGCAGTGCTAGAGATAGGAAACTAGCGGGGACCGTTTCCGGGAATGAGCAGTTCTTC
>-|TRBJ1-1|TRBV30|-
CAWINRANTEAFF
TGTGCCTGGATTAATAGGGCGAACACTGAAGCTTTCTTT
>TRBD1|TRBJ2-7|TRBV29-1|-
CSVDGDRNYEQYF
TGCAGCGTTGATGGGGACAGGAACTACGAGCAGTACTTC
>TRBD2|TRBJ2-5|TRBV5-1|-
CASSPSGGNQETQYF
TGCGCCAGCAGCCCTAGCGGGGGGAACCAAGAGACCCAGTACTTC
>-|TRBJ2-7|TRBV29-1|-
CSVDPGASYEQYF
TGCAGCGTTGACCCGGGGGCCTCCTACGAGCAGTACTTC
>-|TRBJ1-2|TRBV12-3/TRBV12-4|-
CASSRDAWGYTF
TGTGCCTCCTCGCGGGACGCTTGGGGCTACACCTTC
>TRBD1|TRBJ1-5|TRBV20-1|-
CSASGTGERYSNQPQHF
TGCAGTGCGTCCGGGACAGGGGAGAGATATAGCAATCAGCCCCAGCATTTT
>TRBD1|TRBJ1-1|TRBV5-4|-
CASSFNRGGNTEAFF
TGTGCCAGCAGCTTCAACAGGGGGGGGAATACTGAAGCTTTCTTT
>-|TRBJ1-5|TRBV29-1|-
CSVQSNSNQPQHF
TGCAGCGTTCAGTCAAATAGCAATCAGCCCCAGCATTTT
>-|TRBJ2-4|TRBV20-1|-
CSAGRRDSLNIQYF
TGCAGTGCTGGCCGTCGGGACTCGTTAAACATTCAGTACTTC
>TRBD1|TRBJ2-7|TRBV12-3/TRBV12-4|-
CASSPLSGQGARGEQYF
TGTGCCAGCAGTCCGCTCTCTGGACAGGGGGCAAGAGGGGAGCAGTACTTC
>-|TRBJ2-7|TRBV20-1|once
CSAREGDRAYEQYF
TGCAGTGCTAGAGAGGGGGACCGTGCCTACGAGCAGTACTTC
>-|TRBJ2-2|TRBV6-5|-
CASTRGNTGELFF
TGTGCCAGCACCAGGGGTAACACCGGGGAGCTGTTTTTT
>-|TRBJ1-1|TRBV6-5|-
CASSWGGAVNTEAFF
TGTGCCAGCAGTTGGGGGGGGGCAGTGAACACTGAAGCTTTCTTT
>TRBD1|TRBJ2-1|TRBV5-4|once
CATSDRSSYNEQFF
TGTGCCACCTCGGACAGGAGCTCCTACAATGAGCAGTTCTTC
>-|TRBJ2-5|TRBV4-3|-
CASSRLGGETQYF
TGCGCCAGCAGCCGACTAGGCGGAGAGACCCAGTACTTC
>-|TRBJ2-1|TRBV9|-
CASSVGQDNEQFF
TGTGCCAGCAGCGTAGGACAAGACAATGAGCAGTTCTTC
>-|TRBJ1-1|TRBV18|-
CASSVSGVSTEAFF
TGTGCCAGCTCAGTCTCAGGGGTGAGCACTGAAGCTTTCTTT
>TRBD2|TRBJ2-5|TRBV29-1|-
CSVGRNGRVQETQYF
TGCAGCGTTGGGAGAAATGGGAGGGTTCAAGAGACCCAGTACTTC
>-|TRBJ2-2|TRBV7-2|-
CASLRGGELFF
TGTGCCAGCCTGAGAGGCGGGGAGCTGTTTTTT
>TRBD2|TRBJ2-2|TRBV24-1|-
CATTPGLAGTTGELFF
TGTGCCACCACCCCAGGACTAGCGGGGACCACCGGGGAGCTGTTTTTT
>TRBD2|TRBJ2-5|TRBV2|-
CASSPGLAGEAQYF
TGTGCCAGCAGCCCGGGACTAGCGGGGGAGGCCCAGTACTTC
>-|TRBJ2-3|TRBV2|-
CASTNRPDTQYF
TGTGCCAGCACCAATAGGCCAGATACGCAGTATTTT
>-|TRBJ1-4|TRBV6-2/TRBV6-3|-
CASSNREEKLFF
TGTGCCAGCAGTAACCGGGAGGAAAAACTGTTTTTT
>TRBD2|TRBJ2-1|TRBV25-1|-
CASSEPGREEFF
TGTGCCAGCAGTGAACCAGGACGGGAGGAGTTCTTC
>-|TRBJ2-4|TRBV20-1|-
CSASGGEDIQYF
TGCAGTGCTAGCGGGGGAGAAGACATTCAGTACTTC
>TRBD1|TRBJ1-2|TRBV9|-
CASSAGDDRGLNGYTF
TGTGCCAGCAGCGCAGGGGATGACAGGGGTTTGAATGGCTACACCTTC
>-|TRBJ2-3|TRBV7-7|-
CASSLQVADTQYF
TGTGCCAGCAGCCTACAGGTTGCAGATACGCAGTATTTT
>-|TRBJ2-3|TRBV5-1|-
CASSLGEVGTQYF
TGCGCCAGCAGCTTGGGGGAAGTTGGTACGCAGTATTTT
>-|TRBJ2-6|TRBV4-3|-
CASSQDAVSGSYSGSGANVLTF
TGCGCCAGCAGCCAAGACGCGGTGTCAGGGTCCTACTCCGGCTCTGGGGCCAACGTCCTGACTTTC
>-|TRBJ1-1|TRBV12-3/TRBV12-4|-
CASSSGTFNAEAFF
TGTGCCAGCAGTTCCGGGACTTTTAACGCTGAAGCTTTCTTT
>TRBD2|TRBJ2-7|TRBV11-1|-
CASSFRTGGGTYEQYF
TGTGCCAGCAGCTTCCGGACTGGCGGGGGGACCTACGAGCAGTACTTC
>-|TRBJ1-6|TRBV5-6|-
CASSLEPNSPLHF
TGTGCCAGCAGCTTGGAACCGAATTCACCCCTCCACTTT
>-|TRBJ2-7|TRBV7-2|-
CASSPQTGGGYEQYF
TGTGCCAGCAGCCCCCAAACAGGGGGGGGCTACGAGCAGTACTTC